This TCR beta chain stems from a study of cytomegalovirus exposure and HLA in healthy donors. Across the study: There were 117 million unique TCR beta sequences, drawn from about 180 million T cells, in an earlier analysis.

In the case of this clone: Antigen specificity is unknown.

Primers for the PCR totalled 60 Vbeta and 13 Jbeta. The method was immunoSEQ multiplex PCR; TCRdb's version includes in-frame clones alone and lacks a portion of them. The sample contains 20,000 to 25,000 clones, around 73% of which appear only once. Whole-study results and caveats: A later analysis linked a missense DCLRE1C variant to TCR beta V- and J-gene trimming. A later analysis reportedly identified an Asian-associated ancestry cluster as carrying fewer N-insertions than the approximately 640-donor mean. Within a later analysis, the majority of CMV-associated TCR beta chains appeared HLA-restricted.

This CDR3 spans 15 amino acids. V lost 3 bases and J lost 0, with 11 bases in between. In germline, CDR1 is MNHNS, CDR2 SASEGT. This clonotype originated in a man in his 60s in good health and CMV-seronegative. The source material was PBMCs. V usage is TRBV6-1 and J usage is TRBJ2-5; D remains ambiguous. CDR3 nucleotide sequence: TGTGCCAGCAGTGACGGTAACTCGTACCAAGAGACCCAGTACTTC. Amino acids: CASSDGNSYQETQYF.